Detailed here is one T cell receptor (beta chain). The target antigen is unknown. In the PCR, 60 Vbeta and 13 Jbeta primers were used. Produced via immunoSEQ multiplex PCR; TCRdb's table is partial and in-frame only. The data contain roughly 58,000 clones, 75% to 85% of them singletons. This record comes from a study of cytomegalovirus exposure and HLA in healthy donors. Whereas donors were nominally healthy upon sampling, unrecorded immune exposures were probable. Trimming removed 0 bases from V and 4 bases from J, with 7 bases in between. From germline, CDR1 is SEHNR and CDR2 FQNEAQ (reference sequence). The CDR3 runs 14 residues. Study-level results: Later, TCR association rates were found to vary by HLA locus, highest for DRB1 and lowest for HLA-C.

The rearrangement links TRBV7-9 to TRBJ1-5, with a tentative D call TRBD1 (6 bases). Sequencing was carried out using PBMCs. This receptor was taken from a middle-aged woman in good health and CMV-seronegative. For the CDR3, the DNA is TGTGCCAGCAGCTTAGCGAGGGGGAATCAGCCCCAGCATTTT. Protein sequence: CASSLARGNQPQHF.